The 32 T cell receptor beta chains reported below all come from one sample, sequenced in a study of T cells in Graves' hyperthyroidism and ophthalmopathy. Amplification targeted TCR beta CDR3 regions from RNA transcripts. HTBI primers were the set used in a first-round RT-PCR of the TCR CDR3. TCRdb fed the multiplex PCR reads into MiXCR, producing one record per CDR3 protein. The top ten clones hold 27% of a sample with about 96,000 distinct CDR3 sequences, over 50% of them seen once. The sample was blood. All receptors come from a woman between 40 and 50 years old with Graves' hyperthyroidism.

This clonotype was counted ten times or more. The chain joins TRBV20-1 to TRBJ2-3; D possibly corresponds to TRBD1 (7 bases). Trimming left V 6 bases short and J 0 bases short, with 13 bases between. The CDR3 spans 14 residues. Germline V lookup: CDR1 DFQATT, CDR2 SNEGSKA (reference sequence). The CDR3 is CSALQGRSTDTQYF. CDR3 in DNA: TGCAGTGCCCTACAGGGGAGGAGCACAGATACGCAGTATTTT.

This clonotype was found many times. The gene calls are TRBV20-1 and TRBJ2-5; 8 bases line up with TRBD1. Losses at the gene ends were 3 bases for V and 12 bases for J; bases not matched to a gene: 6. The CDR3 has 11 residues. Germline-derived CDR1 and CDR2 are DFQATT and SNEGSKA (reference sequence). CDR3 amino acids: CSARSPGQEYF. In DNA, the CDR3 is TGCAGTGCTAGGAGTCCGGGACAGGAGTACTTC.

A few counts support this clonotype. With a much larger clone just one base away, this may be a read error. The rearrangement links TRBV5-4 to TRBJ1-2, with D perhaps TRBD1 (5 bases). CDR1 and CDR2 from the germline V gene are SGHNT and YYREEE (reference sequence). The CDR3 sequence is 14 residues long. The CDR3: CASSWWGTNYGYAF. In DNA, the CDR3 is TGTGCCAGCAGCTGGTGGGGGACTAACTATGGCTACGCCTTC. Full variable domain (rest looked up from reference TRBV5-4 and TRBJ1-2): ETGVTQSPTHLIKTRGQQVTLRCSSQSGHNTVSWYQQALGQGPQFIFQYYREEENGRGNFPPRFSGLQFPNYSSELNVNALELDDSALYLCASSWWGTNYGYAFGSGTRLTVV.

This chain joins TRBV10-3 and TRBJ1-5, with 7 nucleotides matching TRBD1. The CDR3 consists of 15 residues. Losses at the gene ends were 2 bases for V and 7 bases for J; bases not matched to a gene: 8. Per germline, CDR1 ENHRY and CDR2 SYGVKD. CDR3 amino acids: CAISEPGGRDQPQHF. The DNA for the CDR3 is TGTGCCATCAGTGAGCCAGGGGGAAGGGACCAGCCCCAGCATTTT.

A word on this clonotype: Since no conserved phenylalanine or tryptophan closes the CDR3, a read error is the likely cause. Because the CDR3's place on the DNA is in doubt, the DNA is left out and the CDR3 is given as listed by TCRdb. J is TRBJ1-3 and V is TRBV20-1. A total of 9 residues make up the CDR3, ends included. Germline lookup yields CDR1 DFQATT and CDR2 SNEGSKA (reference sequence). This CDR3 is CSASLRREE.

This clonotype was seen at least ten times. J is TRBJ2-7 and V is TRBV15; D call uncertain. Germline assignment: CDR1 LNHNV and CDR2 YYDKDF (reference sequence). Trimming shortened V by 0 bases and J by 6 bases, and 9 bases separated the two germline ends. The CDR3 loop spans 13 amino acids. The CDR3 coding sequence is TGTGCCACCAGCAGAGATTCGAGCTGCGAGCAGTACTTC. Its protein is CATSRDSSCEQYF.

This clonotype was seen a single time. The chain is built from TRBV2 and TRBJ1-5; 10 bases line up with TRBD1. V lost 4 bases to trimming and J lost 11 bases; unmatched junction nucleotides: 11. The length of the CDR3 is 15 residues. Germline CDR1 reads SNHLY; CDR2 reads FYNNEI. CDR3 DNA sequence: TGTGCCAGCAGTGGGGACAGGGGATCGGGAGAGACCCAGCATTTT. Its protein is CASSGDRGSGETQHF.

The chain combines TRBV7-9 with TRBJ1-1; weak D call: TRBD1 (5 bases). Germline V gene sequence: CDR1 SEHNR, CDR2 FQNEAQ (reference sequence). The CDR3 is made up of 16 amino acids. Trimming pared 5 bases from V and 0 bases from J, leaving 16 bases between. The CDR3: CASSPDLGGLNTEAFF. The CDR3 region has the DNA TGTGCCAGCAGCCCAGATCTGGGGGGTCTGAACACTGAAGCTTTCTTT. Based on the CDR3 plus reference TRBV7-9 and TRBJ1-1, the full variable domain is DTGVSQNPRHKITKRGQNVTFRCDPISEHNRLYWYRQTLGQGPEFLTYFQNEAQLEKSRLLSDRFSAERPKGSFSTLEIQRTEQGDSAMYLCASSPDLGGLNTEAFFGQGTRLTVV.

This clonotype has ten or more counts. V gene TRBV20-1 combines with J gene TRBJ1-1; tentative D call: TRBD1 (6 bases). The germline gives CDR1 DFQATT, CDR2 SNEGSKA (reference sequence). Trimming pared 3 bases from V and 0 bases from J, leaving 14 bases between. CDR3 size: 15 residues. The CDR3: CSASGGRGMNTEAFF. The DNA for the CDR3 is TGCAGTGCTAGCGGAGGCAGGGGCATGAACACTGAAGCTTTCTTT.

The chain recombines TRBV27 with TRBJ1-3, with D possibly matching TRBD1 (6 bases). Per the germline V gene, CDR1 is MNHEY and CDR2 is SMNVEV (reference sequence). This CDR3 spans 15 amino acids. The V gene lost 6 bases and the J gene lost 6 bases, with 18 bases spanning the gap. CDR3 sequence: CASRKTRDTTNTIYF. CDR3 nucleotide sequence: TGTGCCAGCAGGAAAACCCGGGACACAACAAACACCATATATTTT.

This chain joins TRBV2 and TRBJ2-5; D is perhaps TRBD2 (5 bases). The germline CDR1 and CDR2 sequences are SNHLY and FYNNEI. The V end was cut by 0 bases, the J end by 5 bases, with 10 bases between. This CDR3 is built from 14 residues. This CDR3 reads CASSEAGAEETQYF. The CDR3 DNA reads as TGTGCCAGCAGTGAAGCGGGAGCTGAGGAGACCCAGTACTTC.

This clonotype was counted only a few times. The chain couples TRBV30 to TRBJ1-2; 8 bases are shared with TRBD1. The germline gives CDR1 GTSNPN, CDR2 SVGIG (reference sequence). The V gene end was trimmed by 0 bases and the J gene end by 2 bases; junction bases not matched to a gene: 2. The CDR3 is 14 residues long. CDR3 nucleotides: TGTGCCTGGAGTGTGAACAGGGGGAACTATGGCTACACCTTC. Translating it yields CAWSVNRGNYGYTF.

To note about this clonotype: The junction differs from germline at one of its ends, possibly a read error. The chain has TRBV10-3 and TRBJ2-3; 10 bases match TRBD2. Germline-derived CDR1 and CDR2 are ENHRY and SYGVKD. CDR3 length equals 18 residues. DNA for the CDR3: TGTGCCATCAGTGAGTCTATCCTAGCGGGAGTACGTACAGATACGCGGTATTTT. This gives the protein CAISESILAGVRTDTRYF.

This clonotype was picked up many times. The V call is TRBV20-1, the J call TRBJ1-4; maybe TRBD1 (5 bases). Trimming cost V 5 bases and J 3 bases, with 13 bases left between them. The CDR3 contains 14 residues. CDR1 is DFQATT and CDR2 is SNEGSKA in the germline V gene (reference sequence). The CDR3 DNA sequence: TGCAGTGCTGTGGGCGGGACTTCTAATGAAAAACTGTTTTTT. Translation: CSAVGGTSNEKLFF.

The genes are TRBV15 and TRBJ1-4, with D possibly being TRBD1 (5 bases). CDR1 is LNHNV and CDR2 is YYDKDF in the germline V gene (reference sequence). V lost 0 bases and J lost 8, with 10 bases in between. CDR3 size: 14 residues. The CDR3 DNA reads TGTGCCACCAGCAGAGACAGGGCAGGGGAAAAACTGTTTTTT. It yields the protein CATSRDRAGEKLFF.

The chain joins TRBV20-1 to TRBJ2-3, with 14 bases lining up with TRBD2. V lost 3 bases, J lost 3 bases, and 8 bases stayed unmatched. Germline CDR1 is DFQATT and CDR2 is SNEGSKA (reference sequence). The CDR3 loop spans 17 amino acids. Here the CDR3 DNA reads TGCAGTGCTAGCGGGGGGACTAGCGGGAGTGAGACAGATACGCAGTATTTT. Translated, it gives CSASGGTSGSETDTQYF.

This clonotype was found a few times. Being one base from a much bigger clone, this may be a read error. The conserved phenylalanine or tryptophan normally closing the CDR3 is absent here, so this likely arose from a read error. The chain has TRBV19 and TRBJ2-2; D uncertain. The germline V gene has CDR1 LNHDA and CDR2 SQIVND (reference sequence). The CDR3 length is 14 residues. V was shortened by 4 bases and J by 4 bases, with 10 bases between the two germline ends. The CDR3 bases are TGTGCCAGTAGTAGAGCAGGCGGCACCGGGGAGCTGTTTTCT. Protein product: CASSRAGGTGELFS.

Ten or more counts support this clonotype. The chain couples TRBV5-4 to TRBJ1-6; TRBD1 is a possible D gene (5 bases). Germline CDR1 and CDR2: SGHNT and YYREEE (reference sequence). The CDR3 loop spans 13 amino acids. Trimming removed 5 bases from V and 8 bases from J, with 11 bases in between. This CDR3 reads CASSLGGYSPLHF. The DNA of the CDR3 is TGTGCCAGCAGTCTGGGGGGATATTCACCCCTCCACTTT.

Here the CDR3 reads CASTDRTSSYNSPLHF. CDR3 coding DNA: TGTGCCAGCACGGACCGGACGAGCTCCTATAATTCACCCCTCCACTTT. The chain recombines TRBV7-2 with TRBJ1-6, with D uncertain. The CDR3 is 16 amino acids. V lost 7 bases and J lost 0, with 13 bases in between. Germline V gene data show CDR1 as SGHTA and CDR2 as FQGNSA.

The count of this clonotype is one. The CDR3 reads CASSSRGTRYGYTF. DNA of the CDR3: TGTGCCAGCAGCTCCCGAGGGACGAGGTATGGCTACACCTTC. The gene calls are TRBV13 and TRBJ1-2, with a tentative D call TRBD1 (5 bases). Looked up from germline, CDR1 is PRHDT and CDR2 is FYEKMQ (reference sequence). Trimming removed 4 bases at V and 5 bases at J, with 14 bases between. The length of the CDR3 is 14 residues.

This clonotype was seen a single time. This chain links TRBV25-1 with TRBJ2-5; unclear D gene. Trimming stripped 2 bases from V and 0 bases from J, with 10 bases between. This CDR3 is 15 amino acids long. Germline V gene lookup returns CDR1 MGHDK and CDR2 SYGVNS. CDR3 loop: CASSEIGFDQETQYF. In DNA, the CDR3 is TGTGCCAGCAGTGAAATTGGGTTTGACCAAGAGACCCAGTACTTC.

As regards this clonotype: Being one base from a much bigger clone, this may be a read error. The chain links TRBV25-1 to TRBJ2-3; TRBD1 aligns across 9 bases. The V gene end was trimmed by 8 bases and the J gene end by 5 bases; junction bases not matched to a gene: 8. Germline CDR1 and CDR2: MGHDK and SYGVNS. The CDR3 loop spans 14 amino acids. The CDR3 loop is CASGWGQGVDTQYF. The CDR3 coding sequence is TGTGCCAGCGGCTGGGGACAGGGAGTAGATACGCAGTATTTT.

This sequence joins TRBV7-9 and TRBJ2-7, with TRBD2 matching over 7 bases. Germline CDR1 reads SEHNR; CDR2 reads FQNEAQ (reference sequence). The CDR3 loop spans 13 amino acids. The V segment lost 5 bases and the J segment 3 bases; nucleotides outside the gene matches: 4. The CDR3 region has the DNA TGTGCCAGCAGCCAGAGCGGGAACTACGAGCAGTACTTC. The encoded protein is CASSQSGNYEQYF.

About this clonotype: Being one base from a much bigger clone, this may be a read error. This chain links TRBV5-1 with TRBJ1-5; D gene unclear. The CDR3 covers 15 residues. CDR1 SGHRS and CDR2 YFSETQ come from the germline V gene. V was cut by 4 bases and J by 4 bases, with 15 bases left in between. DNA for the CDR3: TGCGCCAGCAGCCCAGGCCCGGACGGAAATCAGCCCCAGCATTTT. Protein: CASSPGPDGNQPQHF.

The chain couples TRBV5-1 to TRBJ2-2, with a weak D call TRBD1 (6 bases). The V gene lost 4 bases and the J gene lost 5 bases, with 12 bases spanning the gap. The germline V gene encodes CDR1 SGHRS and CDR2 YFSETQ. The CDR3 is made up of 14 amino acids. The CDR3 DNA reads as TGCGCCAGCAGCGGGACACCAATTACCGGGGAGCTGTTTTTT. This encodes CASSGTPITGELFF. Based on the CDR3 plus reference TRBV5-1 and TRBJ2-2, the full variable domain is KAGVTQTPRYLIKTRGQQVTLSCSPISGHRSVSWYQQTPGQGLQFLFEYFSETQRNKGNFPGRFSGRQFSNSRSEMNVSTLELGDSALYLCASSGTPITGELFFGEGSRLTVL.

In this sample, this clonotype turned up once. A read error may be the cause here, since a much bigger clone is one base away. V and J are TRBV13 and TRBJ1-1; D call uncertain. Germline V gives CDR1 PRHDT, CDR2 FYEKMQ (reference sequence). The CDR3 totals 13 residues. The V end was cut by 5 bases, the J end by 1 base, with 8 bases between. The CDR3 DNA is TGTGCCAGCAGCCCTTCTACGAACACTGAAGCTTTCTTT. Translation gives CASSPSTNTEAFF.

This rearrangement joins TRBV9 to TRBJ2-5; 7 bases match TRBD1. The length of the CDR3 is 14 residues. V was clipped by 0 bases and J by 4 bases; unmatched bases: 3. The germline gives CDR1 SGDLS, CDR2 YYNGEE. The CDR3 coding sequence is TGTGCCAGCAGCGTAGAGGGGGCCGGAGAGACCCAGTACTTC. Translating gives CASSVEGAGETQYF.

This clonotype was counted many times. V usage is TRBV20-1 and J usage is TRBJ2-5; 11 positions agree with TRBD2. From germline, CDR1 is DFQATT and CDR2 SNEGSKA (reference sequence). Unmatched junction bases numbered 20, after V lost 3 bases and J lost 5 bases. This CDR3 spans 19 amino acids. CDR3 sequence: CSARFGPGLAGPMDETQYF. CDR3 bases: TGCAGTGCTAGGTTTGGCCCAGGACTAGCGGGCCCAATGGATGAGACCCAGTACTTC.

This clonotype has ten or more counts. The chain recombines TRBV27 with TRBJ2-7; 10 bases agree with TRBD1. V lost 7 bases and J lost 3; bases outside the gene matches: 6. The length of the CDR3 is 14 residues. The germline gives CDR1 MNHEY, CDR2 SMNVEV (reference sequence). CDR3 DNA sequence: TGTGCCAGCAATCCGGGACAGGGGATCTACGAGCAGTACTTC. Residues: CASNPGQGIYEQYF.

This clonotype was observed a handful of times. The V gene is TRBV29-1, the J gene TRBJ2-6; TRBD2 aligns across 10 bases. The CDR3 has 14 residues. Germline CDR1 is SQVTM and CDR2 is ANQGSEA. The ends lost 6 bases at V and 5 bases at J; junction bases unmatched: 4. CDR3 protein: CSVITSGRANVLTF. In nucleotides, the CDR3 is TGCAGCGTCATAACTAGCGGGAGGGCCAACGTCCTGACTTTC.

This clonotype was detected many times. J is TRBJ2-5 and V is TRBV28, with 9 bases matching TRBD1. V lost 8 bases, J lost 5 bases, and 3 bases stayed unmatched. Germline V CDR1 and CDR2: MDHEN, SYDVKM. The CDR3 extends over 12 amino acids. This CDR3 reads CASDRGLETQYF. The DNA of the CDR3 is TGTGCCAGCGACAGGGGGTTGGAGACCCAGTACTTC.

This chain uses TRBV20-1 with TRBJ1-2, with TRBD1 matching over 10 bases. The germline V gene encodes CDR1 DFQATT and CDR2 SNEGSKA (reference sequence). This CDR3 comprises 13 residues. Trimming took 6 bases from V and 6 from J; bases not matched to a gene: 7. The DNA of the CDR3 is TGCAGTGCCAGCTCGACAGGGGGCCATGGCTACACCTTC. Translating it yields CSASSTGGHGYTF.